Listed here are 12 T cell receptor beta chains from one sample, sequenced in a study of technical replicates of blood from a handful of donors. Some clones are missing from TCRdb's copy, which holds only in-frame ones; the method was immunoSEQ multiplex PCR. The repertoire holds about 97,000 clones, about 96% seen once, with approximately 0.33% in the top ten. The sequencing input was T cells isolated from PBMCs. Receptors were obtained from a human donor in good health.

The chain is built from TRBV29-1 and TRBJ2-5; 8 bases agree with TRBD1. The CDR3 totals 16 residues. CDR1 is SQVTM, CDR2 ANQGSEA, per germline. V gave up 5 bases and J gave up 4 bases; unmatched junction bases: 15. The CDR3 sequence is CSVFDSGTGDTETQYF. The CDR3 DNA follows: TGCAGCGTTTTTGATTCCGGGACAGGAGATACAGAGACCCAGTACTTC. Full variable domain (remainder filled in from reference TRBV29-1 and TRBJ2-5): SAVISQKPSRDICQRGTSLTIQCQVDSQVTMMFWYRQQPGQSLTLIATANQGSEATYESGFVIDKFPISRPNLTFSTLTVSNMSPEDSSIYLCSVFDSGTGDTETQYFGPGTRLLVL.

The chain has TRBV9 and TRBJ2-1; a possible D gene is TRBD2 (5 bases). The ends were cut back, 4 bases at V and 8 bases at J, with 19 bases in the middle. CDR3 length: 15 amino acids. Germline CDR1 reads SGDLS; CDR2 reads YYNGEE. CDR3 amino acids: CASSPRDGSGYEQFF. As DNA, the CDR3 is TGTGCCAGCAGCCCCCGAGATGGGAGTGGCTATGAGCAGTTCTTC.

The rearrangement links TRBV7-9 to TRBJ1-2, with TRBD1 identical over 7 bases. The CDR3 consists of 16 residues. Germline V gene lookup returns CDR1 SEHNR and CDR2 FQNEAQ (reference sequence). The junction had 12 bases not matched to a gene; V was cut back by 0 bases and J by 8 bases. Written as DNA, the CDR3 is TGTGCCAGCAGCTTAGCGCAGGGTCCAGGGGGATTCGGCTACACCTTC. Translating it yields CASSLAQGPGGFGYTF.

This clone has only one observation. The chain uses TRBV7-9 and TRBJ2-5; 10 bases agree with TRBD2. Germline loops: CDR1 SEHNR, CDR2 FQNEAQ (reference sequence). J gave up 2 bases and V 5 bases, and 5 bases lay outside the gene matches. The CDR3 loop spans 15 amino acids. The DNA for the CDR3 is TGTGCCAGCAGCCTTGGACTAGCGGAGCAAGAGACCCAGTACTTC. It is translated as CASSLGLAEQETQYF.

The chain combines TRBV19 with TRBJ1-4, with 11 bases identical to TRBD1. The CDR3 has 14 amino acids. Per germline, CDR1 LNHDA and CDR2 SQIVND (reference sequence). The junction had 10 bases not matched to a gene; V was cut back by 9 bases and J by 10 bases. CDR3 sequence: CASQSPGQGGKLFF. CDR3 nucleotides: TGTGCCAGCCAATCACCGGGACAGGGGGGAAAACTGTTTTTT.

The genes are TRBV7-3 and TRBJ2-2; 7 nucleotides match TRBD2. J was trimmed by 1 base and V by 1 base; bases with no gene match: 6. Germline CDR1 reads SGHTA; CDR2 reads FQGTGA. The CDR3 consists of 17 residues. This CDR3 is CASSLRDQRENTGELFF. In nucleotides, the CDR3 is TGTGCCAGCAGCTTAAGAGATCAGCGGGAGAACACCGGGGAGCTGTTTTTT. Supplemented by reference TRBV7-3 and TRBJ2-2, the full variable domain reads GAGVSQTPSNKVTEKGKYVELRCDPISGHTALYWYRQSLGQGPEFLIYFQGTGAADDSGLPNDRFFAVRPEGSVSTLKIQRTERGDSAVYLCASSLRDQRENTGELFFGEGSRLTVL.

This clone was detected a few times. This chain joins TRBV9 and TRBJ1-1; D ambiguous. The ends were cut back, 2 bases at V and 1 base at J, with 18 bases in the middle. The CDR3 is 17 residues long. The germline CDR1 and CDR2 sequences are SGDLS and YYNGEE. This CDR3 is CASSVGSIYKWNTEAFF. In DNA, the CDR3 is TGTGCCAGCAGCGTGGGCAGTATATACAAGTGGAACACTGAAGCTTTCTTT.

V and J are TRBV28 and TRBJ2-3; 10 bases are a match to TRBD2. Germline assignment: CDR1 MDHEN and CDR2 SYDVKM. The CDR3 has 21 residues. The junction had 18 bases not matched to a gene; V was cut back by 3 bases and J by 0 bases. CDR3 coding DNA: TGTGCCAGCAGTTTCCCTAACCCCGCTAGCGGGAGACGAGAGAGCACAGATACGCAGTATTTT. This translates into CASSFPNPASGRRESTDTQYF.

The V and J genes are TRBV6-1 and TRBJ2-7; 10 bases match TRBD1. The CDR3 loop spans 15 amino acids. Trimming at V came to 2 bases and at J to 5 bases, leaving 6 bases not matched to a gene. In germline, CDR1 is MNHNS, CDR2 SASEGT. The CDR3 nucleotides read TGTGCCAGCAGTGAATCGGGGACAGGGGATCACGAGCAGTACTTC. Its translation is CASSESGTGDHEQYF.

V usage is TRBV7-8 and J usage is TRBJ2-7; 10 bases are shared with TRBD1. The germline V gene has CDR1 SGHVS and CDR2 FQNEAQ. The CDR3 covers 14 residues. V shed 3 bases and J 5 bases; nucleotides not matched to a gene: 4. CDR3 in DNA: TGTGCCAGCAGCTTGGGGACAGGGGCGCACGAGCAGTACTTC. It encodes CASSLGTGAHEQYF.

The J gene is TRBJ2-2, the V gene TRBV2; TRBD1 matches at 7 bases. The CDR3 contains 17 residues. From germline, CDR1 is SNHLY and CDR2 FYNNEI. J lost 7 bases, V lost 5 bases, and 16 bases had no gene match. The CDR3 loop is CASSLWTGQVTSGELFF. The CDR3 DNA sequence: TGTGCCAGCAGTCTATGGACAGGCCAGGTTACTAGCGGGGAGCTGTTTTTT. Looking up the rest from reference TRBV2 and TRBJ2-2 gives the full variable domain: EPEVTQTPSHQVTQMGQEVILRCVPISNHLYFYWYRQILGQKVEFLVSFYNNEISEKSEIFDDQFSVERPDGSNFTLKIRSTKLEDSAMYFCASSLWTGQVTSGELFFGEGSRLTVL.

The gene calls are TRBV27 and TRBJ2-7; D perhaps matches TRBD1 (5 bases). Germline V gene data show CDR1 as MNHEY and CDR2 as SMNVEV (reference sequence). This CDR3 spans 14 amino acids. With 7 bases removed from V and 0 bases from J, the gap between germline ends came to 13 bases. CDR3 in amino acids: CASTGPSSSYEQYF. CDR3 in DNA: TGTGCCAGCACAGGGCCCTCGAGCTCCTACGAGCAGTACTTC.